This T cell receptor (beta chain) was observed in a study of T cells in Graves' hyperthyroidism and ophthalmopathy. Germline V gene sequence: CDR1 SEHNR, CDR2 FQNEAQ (reference sequence). This CDR3 spans 14 amino acids. Trimming took off 1 base at V and 8 bases at J, with 14 bases between the two ends. The TCR beta CDR3 regions underwent amplification using RNA transcripts as the source. HTBI primers drove first-round RT-PCR of the TCR CDR3. TCRdb re-called the multiplex PCR reads through MiXCR, storing one row per CDR3 protein. The sample lists 300,000 or so distinct CDR3 sequences, 18% seen once, with about half in the top ten. This clonotype was counted between two and nine times.

The rearrangement uses TRBV7-9 and TRBJ1-1, with a tentative D call TRBD1 (6 bases). This sequence originates from a woman aged 45-65 years with Graves' hyperthyroidism. The sample was blood. CDR3 nucleotide sequence: TGTGCCAGCAGCTTAGACCTTGGCAGGGGAGAAGCTTTCTTT. Protein: CASSLDLGRGEAFF.